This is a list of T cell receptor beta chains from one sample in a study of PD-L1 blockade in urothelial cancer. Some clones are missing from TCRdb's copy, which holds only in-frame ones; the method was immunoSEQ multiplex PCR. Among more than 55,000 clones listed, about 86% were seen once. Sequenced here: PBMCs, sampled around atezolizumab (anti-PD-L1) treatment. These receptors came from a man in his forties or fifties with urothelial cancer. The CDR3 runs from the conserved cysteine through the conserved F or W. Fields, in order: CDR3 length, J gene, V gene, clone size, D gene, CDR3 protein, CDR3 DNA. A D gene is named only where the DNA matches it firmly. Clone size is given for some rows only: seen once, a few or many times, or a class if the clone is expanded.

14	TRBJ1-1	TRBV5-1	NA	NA	CASSLEGVNTEAFF	TGCGCCAGCAGCTTGGAAGGAGTCAACACTGAAGCTTTCTTT
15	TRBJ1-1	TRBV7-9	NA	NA	CASSAKERVGTEAFF	TGTGCCAGCAGCGCCAAGGAACGGGTGGGTACTGAAGCTTTCTTT
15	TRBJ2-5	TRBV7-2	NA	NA	CASSFDGALQETQYF	TGTGCCAGCAGCTTTGATGGGGCGCTACAAGAGACCCAGTACTTC
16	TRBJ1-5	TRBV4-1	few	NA	CASSPGRVSGNQPQHF	TGCGCCAGCAGCCCAGGCAGGGTGTCAGGCAATCAGCCCCAGCATTTT
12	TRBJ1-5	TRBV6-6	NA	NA	CASGGGNQPQHF	TGTGCCAGCGGGGGGGGCAATCAGCCCCAGCATTTT
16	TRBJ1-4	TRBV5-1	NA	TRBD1	CASNKGQGTANEKLFF	TGCGCCAGCAACAAAGGACAGGGGACGGCTAATGAAAAACTGTTTTTT
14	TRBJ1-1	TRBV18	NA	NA	CASSPQGMNTEAFF	TGTGCCAGCTCACCCCAGGGAATGAACACTGAAGCTTTCTTT
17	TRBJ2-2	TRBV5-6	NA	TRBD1	CASSRPGTGSGTGELFF	TGTGCCAGCAGCCGTCCCGGGACAGGATCGGGTACCGGGGAGCTGTTTTTT
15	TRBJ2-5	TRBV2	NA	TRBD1	CASGTGPLGQETQYF	TGTGCCAGCGGGACAGGGCCTCTTGGGCAAGAGACCCAGTACTTC
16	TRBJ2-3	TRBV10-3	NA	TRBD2	CAIRDRLAASTDTQYF	TGTGCCATCAGAGACCGACTAGCGGCTAGCACAGATACGCAGTATTTT
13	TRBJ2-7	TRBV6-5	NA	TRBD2	CASQGSGGYEQYF	TGTGCCTCCCAGGGCTCGGGAGGCTACGAGCAGTACTTC
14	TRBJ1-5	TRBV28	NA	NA	CASSLLGLDQPQHF	TGTGCCAGCAGTTTATTGGGCTTAGATCAGCCCCAGCATTTT
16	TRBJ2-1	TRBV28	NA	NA	CASSWGARGSYNEQFF	TGTGCCAGCAGTTGGGGGGCGCGGGGGTCCTACAATGAGCAGTTCTTC
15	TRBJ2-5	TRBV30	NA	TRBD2	CAWSVYGGGKETQYF	TGTGCCTGGAGTGTATATGGGGGAGGGAAAGAGACCCAGTACTTC
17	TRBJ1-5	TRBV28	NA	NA	CASSSGTRTLGNQPQHF	TGTGCCAGCAGTTCAGGGACACGAACACTCGGGAATCAGCCCCAGCATTTT
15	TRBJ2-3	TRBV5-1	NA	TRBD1	CASRGGTGGPDTQYF	TGCGCCAGCAGGGGTGGGACAGGGGGCCCAGATACGCAGTATTTT
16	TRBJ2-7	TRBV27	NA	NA	CASSLSSIGRSYEQYF	TGTGCCAGCAGTCTGAGCAGCATAGGGAGATCCTACGAGCAGTACTTC